The clone carrying this TCR beta chain was observed a few times. The antigen remains undetermined. This record comes from a study of beta chain features in type 1 diabetes. Study outcomes and limitations: Type 1 diabetes patients showed a moderate but significant shortening of TCRB CDR3s in all four CD4+ subsets.

Germline CDR1 and CDR2: MNHNY and SVGAGI (reference sequence). V gave up 5 bases and J gave up 2 bases; unmatched junction bases: 4. This CDR3 has 14 residues. The entirety of the isolated RNA underwent reverse transcription, so expressed TCRB transcripts were sequenced. The repertoire was sequenced with immunoSEQ multiplex PCR; TCRdb's copy has only in-frame clones and lacks some. The top ten clones hold about 0.025% of a sample with 860,000 or so clones, roughly a sixth of them seen once. The chain couples TRBV6-6 to TRBJ2-3; TRBD1 matches 7 bases. Sequencing was performed on naive CD4+ T cells from blood. The TCR was taken from a woman between 18 and 29 years old in good health. Here the CDR3 DNA reads TGTGCCAGCAGTCGTGACAGGGTCACAGATACGCAGTATTTT. Translated: CASSRDRVTDTQYF.